One and the same sample provided the 16 T cell receptor beta chains below, sequenced in a study of T cell changes during pregnancy in multiple sclerosis. Method: immunoSEQ multiplex PCR; TCRdb's copy keeps in-frame clones and lacks some. The sample consists of some 49,000 clones, 85% to 95% of them appearing once. The sequenced sample was CD4+ T cells from peripheral blood mononuclear cells, obtained in the second trimester of pregnancy. These receptors all come from a female donor in good health, enrolled as a control in a pregnancy study.

This clone has a single count. The V gene is TRBV6-6, the J gene TRBJ1-2; D perhaps matches TRBD1 (5 bases). The germline CDR1 and CDR2 sequences are MNHNY and SVGAGI (reference sequence). This CDR3 is built from 13 residues. V lost 2 bases to trimming and J lost 6 bases, with 10 bases between them. The CDR3 loop reads CASSYGRGNGYTF. The CDR3 DNA sequence: TGTGCCAGCAGTTACGGGCGGGGGAATGGCTACACCTTC.

CDR3 nucleotides: TGTGCCAGCAGCTTAGTAGGAACCGGGACAGGGCCTCAAGAGACCCAGTACTTC. Protein: CASSLVGTGTGPQETQYF. J is TRBJ2-5 and V is TRBV11-3; 9 bases line up with TRBD1. Trimming at V came to 1 base and at J to 2 bases, leaving 11 bases not matched to a gene. Germline CDR1 SGHNT, CDR2 YENEEA. The CDR3 is 18 amino acids.

The chain recombines TRBV5-1 with TRBJ1-6, with 8 bases identical to TRBD1. CDR1 and CDR2 from the germline V gene are SGHRS and YFSETQ. V lost 3 bases, J lost 9 bases, and 5 bases stayed unmatched. This CDR3 comprises 14 residues. CDR3 region: CASSSGQGTSPLHF. In nucleotides, the CDR3 is TGCGCCAGCAGCTCCGGACAGGGAACTTCACCCCTCCACTTT. Full variable domain (missing parts from reference TRBV5-1 and TRBJ1-6): KAGVTQTPRYLIKTRGQQVTLSCSPISGHRSVSWYQQTPGQGLQFLFEYFSETQRNKGNFPGRFSGRQFSNSRSEMNVSTLELGDSALYLCASSSGQGTSPLHFGNGTRLTVT.

This CDR3 is CASGLPTQGGYTF. CDR3 sequence (DNA): TGTGCTAGTGGTTTGCCCACCCAGGGGGGCTACACCTTC. The chain recombines TRBV12-5 with TRBJ1-2, with a possible D match to TRBD1 (6 bases). Germline V gene lookup returns CDR1 LGHNT and CDR2 FRNRAP. The CDR3 contains 13 residues. Trimming removed 2 bases from V and 8 bases from J, with 12 bases in between.

The count of this clone is one. This chain joins TRBV11-2 and TRBJ1-2; perhaps TRBD1 as D (5 bases). Germline V gene sequence: CDR1 SGHAT, CDR2 FQNNGV. The CDR3 totals 11 residues. Trimming removed 1 base at V and 13 bases at J, with 10 bases between. The CDR3: CASSLAQGVTF. The CDR3 DNA reads TGTGCCAGCAGCTTAGCGCAGGGTGTCACCTTC. Full variable domain (rest looked up from reference TRBV11-2 and TRBJ1-2): EAGVAQSPRYKIIEKRQSVAFWCNPISGHATLYWYQQILGQGPKLLIQFQNNGVVDDSQLPKDRFSAERLKGVDSTLKIQPAKLEDSAVYLCASSLAQGVTFGSGTRLTVV.

The CDR3 reads CASSDGGGQGNTIYF. The CDR3 region has the DNA TGTGCCAGCAGTGATGGAGGGGGCCAAGGAAACACCATATATTTT. This rearrangement joins TRBV25-1 to TRBJ1-3; 7 bases agree with TRBD1. V was pared by 3 bases and J by 4 bases, with 6 bases of the junction left unmatched. CDR3 length equals 15 residues. Per germline, CDR1 MGHDK and CDR2 SYGVNS.

This clone was picked up one time. The chain is built from TRBV9 and TRBJ2-5; D uncertain. The CDR3 contains 16 residues. Germline values: CDR1 SGDLS, CDR2 YYNGEE. Trimming left V 0 bases short and J 2 bases short, with 14 bases between. This CDR3 is CASSVGGSAAQETQYF. For the CDR3, the DNA is TGTGCCAGCAGCGTAGGAGGATCGGCAGCACAAGAGACCCAGTACTTC.

The V call is TRBV7-8, the J call TRBJ1-3; 7 nucleotides match TRBD1. There are 15 residues in the CDR3. V dropped 5 bases and J dropped 4; count of bases not matched to a gene: 8. Germline loops: CDR1 SGHVS, CDR2 FQNEAQ. In DNA, the CDR3 is TGTGCCAGCAGCCGCTCAGACAGGGTCGGAAACACCATATATTTT. It specifies CASSRSDRVGNTIYF.

The chain links TRBV5-6 to TRBJ1-2, with no clear D. Germline lookup yields CDR1 SGHDT and CDR2 YYEEEE. The V end lost 0 bases, the J end lost 6 bases, and 9 bases lay between the germline ends. This CDR3 contains 13 residues. In DNA, the CDR3 is TGTGCCAGCAGCTTGGCCGGGGTTCATGGCTACACCTTC. This codes for CASSLAGVHGYTF.

The chain combines TRBV5-8 with TRBJ2-5; D gene uncertain. CDR1 and CDR2 from the germline V gene are SGHTS and YDEGEE. Trimming left V 4 bases short and J 2 bases short, with 15 bases between. CDR3 size: 15 residues. The CDR3 region has the DNA TGTGCCAGCAGCCGCCAAGACACCTTACAAGAGACCCAGTACTTC. Its translation: CASSRQDTLQETQYF.

The J gene is TRBJ1-1, the V gene TRBV10-3; D not certain. Trimming removed 5 bases from V and 6 bases from J, with 10 bases in between. Germline CDR1 ENHRY, CDR2 SYGVKD. This CDR3 spans 12 amino acids. The CDR3 bases are TGTGCCATCAGTCTACGGGGTGCTGAAGCTTTCTTT. This translates into CAISLRGAEAFF.

V and J are TRBV7-9 and TRBJ2-1; no clear D gene. Germline loops: CDR1 SEHNR, CDR2 FQNEAQ (reference sequence). V gave up 2 bases and J gave up 7 bases, with 6 bases separating them. This CDR3 region has 12 residues. CDR3: CASSLNWNEQFF. CDR3 nucleotides: TGTGCCAGCAGCTTAAACTGGAATGAGCAGTTCTTC.

CDR3 sequence reads: CATQRGQQPQHF. The CDR3 coding sequence is TGTGCCACCCAGAGAGGGCAGCAGCCCCAGCATTTT. This chain connects TRBV6-5 to TRBJ1-5; unclear D gene. Trimming removed 10 bases at V and 7 bases at J, with 14 bases between. Germline CDR1 is MNHEY and CDR2 is SVGAGI. This CDR3 comprises 12 residues.

The chain links TRBV5-4 to TRBJ2-5, with TRBD2 matching over 7 bases. The CDR3 contains 15 residues. Germline trimming cut 2 bases from V and 4 bases from J; bases unmatched to any gene: 8. CDR1 SGHNT and CDR2 YYREEE come from the germline V gene (reference sequence). Here the CDR3 reads CASSLDGGRSETQYF. For the CDR3, the DNA is TGTGCCAGCAGCTTAGACGGGGGGAGATCAGAGACCCAGTACTTC.

This clone has a single count. This rearrangement joins TRBV5-1 to TRBJ2-3; the match to TRBD2 covers 11 bases. Germline CDR1 is SGHRS and CDR2 is YFSETQ. This CDR3 has 19 residues. With 2 bases clipped from V and 1 base from J, the junction kept 12 bases outside the gene matches. The DNA for the CDR3 is TGCGCCAGCAGCTTCGCTTGGGAGACTAGCGGGGCACGCACAGATACGCAGTATTTT. This translates into CASSFAWETSGARTDTQYF.

The CDR3 DNA sequence: TGCGCCAGCAGCCCGGGGTTCCTTAATGAAAAACTGTTTTTT. Protein: CASSPGFLNEKLFF. The rearrangement links TRBV5-1 to TRBJ1-4; D is uncertain. Trimming pared 4 bases from V and 4 bases from J, leaving 11 bases between. Germline lookup yields CDR1 SGHRS and CDR2 YFSETQ. The CDR3 sequence is 14 residues long. The full variable domain, completed using reference TRBV5-1 and TRBJ1-4, is KAGVTQTPRYLIKTRGQQVTLSCSPISGHRSVSWYQQTPGQGLQFLFEYFSETQRNKGNFPGRFSGRQFSNSRSEMNVSTLELGDSALYLCASSPGFLNEKLFFGSGTQLSVL.